The 8 T cell receptor beta chains below come from one sample, sequenced in a study of blood T cell repertoires in COVID-19. Sequenced by immunoSEQ multiplex PCR; TCRdb stores in-frame clones only, minus some. The sample holds 85,000 to 95,000 clones, less than 85% seen once. Sequencing used peripheral blood. The origin of the receptors is a man between 65 and 80 years old with acute or convalescent COVID-19.

In its sample, this clone was seen once. V gene TRBV6-5 combines with J gene TRBJ1-3; the match to TRBD1 covers 7 bases. The CDR3 sequence is 14 residues long. J gave up 0 bases and V 8 bases, and 4 bases lay outside the gene matches. CDR1 MNHEY and CDR2 SVGAGI come from the germline V gene. CDR3 region: CASAWTGSGNTIYF. Written as DNA, the CDR3 is TGTGCCAGCGCCTGGACAGGCTCTGGAAACACCATATATTTT.

CDR3 region: CSVEAPPDTQYF. As DNA, the CDR3 is TGCAGCGTCGAGGCTCCGCCCGATACGCAGTATTTT. The V call is TRBV29-1, the J call TRBJ2-3; D unresolved. The CDR3 has 12 amino acids. Germline CDR1 SQVTM, CDR2 ANQGSEA. Trimming stripped 6 bases from V and 6 bases from J, with 13 bases between.

J is TRBJ1-1 and V is TRBV5-6; TRBD1 matches 10 bases. Germline CDR1 is SGHDT and CDR2 is YYEEEE. V shed 4 bases and J 3 bases; nucleotides not matched to a gene: 6. The CDR3 totals 15 residues. CDR3 nucleotides: TGTGCCAGCAGCAGCTGGACAGGGGGAGACACTGAAGCTTTCTTT. Protein sequence: CASSSWTGGDTEAFF.

This clone was observed a few times. The chain has TRBV3-1 (or the pseudogene TRBV3-2) and TRBJ2-2, with unresolved D. This CDR3 has 16 amino acids. The germline V and J ends were trimmed by 4 bases and 4 bases, with 16 bases remaining between them. From germline, CDR1 is LGHDT and CDR2 YNNKEL (reference sequence). This CDR3 reads CASSPRVHSGTGELFF. The CDR3 nucleotides read TGTGCCAGCAGCCCCCGGGTTCATTCGGGCACCGGGGAGCTGTTTTTT.

The chain recombines TRBV5-8 with TRBJ1-5; 9 positions match TRBD1. Germline assignment: CDR1 SGHTS and CDR2 YDEGEE. This CDR3 region has 16 residues. V trimming: 4 bases; J trimming: 3 bases; junction bases outside the gene matches: 8. CDR3 coding DNA: TGTGCCAGCAGCCGTCACAGGGGGCAGGTCAATCAGCCCCAGCATTTT. Amino acids: CASSRHRGQVNQPQHF.

This chain joins TRBV7-9 and TRBJ1-2; D may be TRBD1 (6 bases). The germline V gene has CDR1 SEHNR and CDR2 FQNEAQ (reference sequence). This CDR3 comprises 14 residues. The V end lost 4 bases, the J end lost 6 bases, and 15 bases lay between the germline ends. The CDR3 nucleotides are TGTGCCAGCAGCTCCCTTGACAGGTGGGATGGCTACACCTTC. Residues: CASSSLDRWDGYTF.

The rearrangement joins TRBV29-1 to TRBJ1-1; the D gene is possibly TRBD1 (5 bases). The CDR3 is made up of 14 amino acids. Germline CDR1 reads SQVTM; CDR2 reads ANQGSEA. With 6 bases removed from V and 2 bases from J, the gap between germline ends came to 16 bases. The CDR3 sequence: CSVTLGGSNTEAFF. The CDR3 region has the DNA TGCAGCGTAACATTGGGGGGAAGTAACACTGAAGCTTTCTTT.

The CDR3 spells CASSDRGRGDYSPLHF. CDR3 coding DNA: TGTGCCAGCAGTGATAGAGGCAGGGGAGATTATTCACCCCTCCACTTT. The chain carries TRBV6-1 and TRBJ1-6; maybe TRBD1 (6 bases). V shed 3 bases and J shed 8 bases, with 17 bases lying between them. The CDR3 has 16 amino acids. Germline CDR1 MNHNS, CDR2 SASEGT.